The T cell receptor (beta chain) described here comes from a study of blood T cell repertoires in COVID-19. Clones were sequenced by immunoSEQ multiplex PCR, and TCRdb holds only the in-frame ones, with some missing. The table records more than 250,000 clones, roughly 88% of them present only once. The sequenced sample consisted of peripheral blood. The receptor's source is a woman aged 50 to 60 with acute or convalescent COVID-19.

The CDR3 DNA sequence: TGTGCCAGCAGTTCCCTAGCGGGAGCATTTACAGGGAATGAGCAGTTCTTC. Residues: CASSSLAGAFTGNEQFF. The chain employs TRBV6-2 or TRBV6-3 and TRBJ2-1; 10 positions agree with TRBD2. V gave up 4 bases and J gave up 7 bases; unmatched junction bases: 13. The CDR3 has 17 amino acids. The germline CDR1 and CDR2 sequences are MNHEY and SVGEGT.